These T cell receptor beta chains were read from a single sample in a study of CD8 T cells in Susac syndrome. TCRdb independently ran MiXCR on the immunoSEQ multiplex PCR reads; one entry per CDR3 protein. Here the sample spans some 260,000 distinct CDR3 sequences, roughly 85% being singletons. The sample comprised CD8+ T cells from PBMCs. These receptors came from a human donor with multiple sclerosis. The CDR3 runs from the conserved cysteine through the conserved F or W. The D gene is left open where the match is weak. Clone size is given for some rows only: seen once, a few or many times, or a class if the clone is expanded.

CDR3: CASSQGYRVSEAFF
DNA: TGTGCCAGCAGCCAAGGATACAGGGTCTCTGAAGCTTTCTTT
D: NA
J: TRBJ1-1
size: NA
V: TRBV14

CDR3: CASRWALNTEAFF
DNA: TGTGCCAGCAGATGGGCCTTGAACACTGAAGCTTTCTTT
D: NA
J: TRBJ1-1
size: NA
V: TRBV7-9

CDR3: CASSSPGGGDTEAFF
DNA: TGTGCCAGCAGCTCCCCCGGTGGGGGGGACACTGAAGCTTTCTTT
D: NA
J: TRBJ1-1
size: once
V: TRBV7-9

CDR3: CASSPRSGRTYEQYF
DNA: TGTGCCAGCAGTCCCAGGAGCGGGAGGACGTACGAGCAGTACTTC
D: TRBD2
J: TRBJ2-7
size: NA
V: TRBV5-6

CDR3: CAWSLRGREQYF
DNA: TGTGCCTGGAGTCTAAGGGGTAGGGAGCAGTACTTC
D: NA
J: TRBJ2-7
size: NA
V: TRBV30

CDR3: CASSQKTRRTLGQGRYGYTF
DNA: TGCGCCAGCAGTCAAAAAACCCGGAGAACTTTGGGACAGGGACGTTATGGCTACACCTTC
D: TRBD1
J: TRBJ1-2
size: NA
V: TRBV23-1

CDR3: CASSAYGQMNTEAFF
DNA: TGTGCCAGCAGCGCGTACGGACAGATGAACACTGAAGCTTTCTTT
D: NA
J: TRBJ1-1
size: NA
V: TRBV9

CDR3: CSARDPTSGTSYEQYF
DNA: TGCAGTGCTAGAGACCCGACTAGCGGCACTTCCTACGAGCAGTACTTC
D: TRBD2
J: TRBJ2-7
size: NA
V: TRBV20-1

CDR3: CASSPKGDRVGDEQFF
DNA: TGTGCCAGCAGCCCTAAAGGGGACAGGGTCGGTGATGAGCAGTTCTTC
D: TRBD1
J: TRBJ2-1
size: NA
V: TRBV2

CDR3: CASSGTAGFISYTF
DNA: TGTGCCAGCAGCGGGACAGCGGGGTTTATAAGCTACACCTTC
D: NA
J: TRBJ1-2
size: NA
V: TRBV9

CDR3: CASTLTGNTIYF
DNA: TGTGCCAGCACCTTGACAGGAAACACCATATATTTT
D: NA
J: TRBJ1-3
size: NA
V: TRBV28

CDR3: CASSWGLAGEGQYF
DNA: TGTGCCAGCAGCTGGGGACTAGCGGGAGAAGGCCAGTACTTC
D: TRBD2
J: TRBJ2-5
size: NA
V: TRBV13

CDR3: CATTGRDINAFF
DNA: TGTGCCACTACGGGCAGGGACATTAATGCTTTCTTT
D: NA
J: TRBJ1-1
size: NA
V: TRBV7-9

CDR3: CASSLVFQGLKNIQYF
DNA: TGCGCCAGCAGCTTGGTATTCCAGGGACTCAAAAACATTCAGTACTTC
D: NA
J: TRBJ2-4
size: NA
V: TRBV5-1